The 18 T cell receptor beta chains given below trace back to one sample, sequenced in a study of blood T cell repertoires in COVID-19. Clones were read by immunoSEQ multiplex PCR, and TCRdb kept only the in-frame ones, dropping some. This sample yields roughly 330,000 clones, of which around 87% are seen a single time; roughly 5% belongs to the top ten. Sequences were obtained from PBMCs or T cells enriched from blood (not recorded which). These receptor sequences come from a woman aged 25 to 39 who had recovered from COVID-19.

The rearrangement joins TRBV4-1 to TRBJ1-6, with TRBD1 identical over 8 bases. The germline V gene encodes CDR1 MGHRA and CDR2 YSYEKL. The CDR3 runs 18 residues. Trimming removed 4 bases from V and 1 base from J; junction bases left unmatched: 9. The CDR3 DNA follows: TGCGCCAGCAGCCCCCTTGGTGACAGGGGATCCTATAATTCACCCCTCCACTTT. Translating it yields CASSPLGDRGSYNSPLHF.

The chain recombines TRBV19 with TRBJ1-1; 7 nucleotides line up with TRBD1. J was trimmed by 11 bases and V by 5 bases; bases with no gene match: 20. This CDR3 has 16 residues. The V gene's germline CDR1 is LNHDA and CDR2 SQIVND (reference sequence). The CDR3 reads CASSSTGTVNSWGAFF. CDR3 DNA: TGTGCCAGTAGTTCTACAGGGACAGTAAACTCCTGGGGGGCTTTCTTT.

With respect to this clone: Other nucleotide sequences in the sample specify the same CDR3. The CDR3 nucleotides are TGCGCCAGCAGCTTGGCAGGGGCTAGCACAGATACGCAGTATTTT. It yields the protein CASSLAGASTDTQYF. The chain joins TRBV5-1 to TRBJ2-3; the D gene is possibly TRBD1 (6 bases). CDR1 and CDR2 from the germline V gene are SGHRS and YFSETQ. V was trimmed by 0 bases and J by 0 bases, leaving 8 bases between them. The CDR3 sequence is 15 residues long.

A single count supports this clone. The chain joins TRBV29-1 to TRBJ2-6, with TRBD1 as a possible D gene (5 bases). Trimming took 0 bases from V and 6 from J, leaving 24 bases between them. This CDR3 spans 19 amino acids. Germline V gene lookup returns CDR1 SQVTM and CDR2 ANQGSEA. The CDR3 bases are TGCAGCGTTGAAGACCTCAGACACGGACACGGCTGTGAGGCCAACGTCCTGACTTTC. The encoded protein is CSVEDLRHGHGCEANVLTF.

This clone was seen only once. V is TRBV28 and J is TRBJ1-1; D is uncertain. Germline loops: CDR1 MDHEN, CDR2 SYDVKM. This CDR3 comprises 16 residues. The V and J ends lost 5 bases and 1 base respectively, with 17 bases between them. The CDR3 DNA follows: TGTGCCAGCAGTCCCCCCCAATGGGAGCCGAACACTGAAGCTTTCTTT. As protein: CASSPPQWEPNTEAFF.

This sequence joins TRBV15 and TRBJ2-5; D unresolved. Trimming shortened V by 2 bases and J by 2 bases, and 6 bases separated the two germline ends. The CDR3 is 13 amino acids. The germline V gene has CDR1 LNHNV and CDR2 YYDKDF (reference sequence). The CDR3 spells CATSRQEQETQYF. CDR3 sequence (DNA): TGTGCCACCAGCAGACAGGAACAAGAGACCCAGTACTTC.

This clone was observed once. The chain carries TRBV7-2 and TRBJ2-5; the match to TRBD2 covers 7 bases. The CDR3 length is 15 residues. V lost 3 bases to trimming and J lost 4 bases; unmatched junction nucleotides: 8. Germline V gives CDR1 SGHTA, CDR2 FQGNSA. CDR3 sequence reads: CASSFALGEGETQYF. In nucleotides, the CDR3 is TGTGCCAGCAGCTTCGCGCTGGGGGAGGGAGAGACCCAGTACTTC.

J is TRBJ2-3 and V is TRBV12-5; the match to TRBD2 covers 9 bases. This CDR3 comprises 19 residues. The V segment lost 6 bases and the J segment 0 bases; nucleotides outside the gene matches: 16. Germline loops: CDR1 LGHNT, CDR2 FRNRAP. CDR3 protein: CASGSGRRGGLRSTDTQYF. The DNA of the CDR3 is TGTGCTAGTGGCTCGGGTCGGCGGGGGGGCCTGAGGAGCACAGATACGCAGTATTTT. Full variable domain (missing parts from reference TRBV12-5 and TRBJ2-3): DARVTQTPRHKVTEMGQEVTMRCQPILGHNTVFWYRQTMMQGLELLAYFRNRAPLDDSGMPKDRFSAEMPDATLATLKIQPSEPRDSAVYFCASGSGRRGGLRSTDTQYFGPGTRLTVL.

The CDR3 sequence: CASSVGGGRSPGELFF. The CDR3, as DNA: TGTGCCAGCAGCGTAGGCGGGGGCCGAAGTCCCGGGGAGCTGTTTTTT. The chain recombines TRBV9 with TRBJ2-2; the D gene is possibly TRBD2 (7 bases). The germline V gene has CDR1 SGDLS and CDR2 YYNGEE. The length of the CDR3 is 16 residues. The V and J ends lost 0 bases and 6 bases respectively, with 15 bases between them.

V and J are TRBV7-9 and TRBJ2-7, with TRBD1 identical over 10 bases. V gave up 5 bases and J gave up 6 bases; unmatched junction bases: 4. Germline CDR1 is SEHNR and CDR2 is FQNEAQ (reference sequence). The CDR3 is 13 residues long. The CDR3 coding sequence is TGTGCCAGCAGCACCGGGACAGGGGTCGAGCAGTACTTC. Translating gives CASSTGTGVEQYF.

This clone was observed once. The V call is TRBV19, the J call TRBJ1-6, with a weak D call TRBD1 (5 bases). The CDR3 extends over 14 amino acids. Per germline, CDR1 LNHDA and CDR2 SQIVND (reference sequence). The germline V and J ends were trimmed by 10 bases and 6 bases, with 16 bases remaining between them. The CDR3 region is CATAAGSANSPLHF. CDR3 nucleotide sequence: TGTGCCACAGCCGCAGGGTCGGCTAATTCACCCCTCCACTTT.

The chain is built from TRBV5-6 and TRBJ1-4, with D uncertain. CDR3 length equals 13 residues. Germline CDR1 reads SGHDT; CDR2 reads YYEEEE. The V end was cut by 2 bases, the J end by 6 bases, with 8 bases between. The CDR3 coding sequence is TGTGCCAGCAGCTTTTTATCCCATGAAAAACTGTTTTTT. Its protein product is CASSFLSHEKLFF.

The CDR3 DNA reads as TGTGCCAGTAGTTCTACAGGGGGCTACAATGAGCAGTTCTTC. Translated, it gives CASSSTGGYNEQFF. The chain recombines TRBV19 with TRBJ2-1, with 8 bases lining up with TRBD1. This CDR3 comprises 14 residues. CDR1 LNHDA and CDR2 SQIVND come from the germline V gene (reference sequence). V shed 5 bases and J 3 bases; nucleotides not matched to a gene: 3.

This clone has more than one count but fewer than ten. The sample holds other DNA sequences that translate to the same CDR3. This chain links TRBV28 with TRBJ1-2; 8 nucleotides agree with TRBD1. The CDR3 runs 12 residues. Germline CDR1 MDHEN, CDR2 SYDVKM. The junction had 4 bases not matched to a gene; V was cut back by 8 bases and J by 5 bases. CDR3 in DNA: TGTGCCAGCCAGGGGGCAAATTATGGCTACACCTTC. Translating it yields CASQGANYGYTF.

V gene TRBV19 combines with J gene TRBJ2-3; 12 bases agree with TRBD2. This CDR3 region has 16 residues. The germline gives CDR1 LNHDA, CDR2 SQIVND (reference sequence). J lost 5 bases, V lost 2 bases, and 5 bases had no gene match. The CDR3 DNA reads as TGTGCCAGTAGTATACCTAGCGGGGGGGTTGGAGATACGCAGTATTTT. Amino acids: CASSIPSGGVGDTQYF.

The chain uses TRBV10-3 and TRBJ1-3, with TRBD1 matching over 7 bases. The V gene's germline CDR1 is ENHRY and CDR2 SYGVKD. V trimming: 4 bases; J trimming: 0 bases; junction bases outside the gene matches: 6. This CDR3 has 16 amino acids. The chain's CDR3 is CAISGVQGSSGNTIYF. In DNA form, the CDR3 reads TGTGCCATCAGTGGGGTACAGGGGAGCTCTGGAAACACCATATATTTT.

The chain combines TRBV4-1 with TRBJ2-7; 10 nucleotides agree with TRBD1. The CDR3 is 18 residues long. With 4 bases clipped from V and 2 bases from J, the junction kept 14 bases outside the gene matches. CDR1 is MGHRA and CDR2 is YSYEKL in the germline V gene. Here the CDR3 DNA reads TGCGCCAGCAGCCTCTCGCTTCCTCCCGGGACAGGGGCCTACGAGCAGTACTTC. Translated, it gives CASSLSLPPGTGAYEQYF.

The genes are TRBV9 and TRBJ2-5; 8 positions match TRBD2. Germline CDR1 and CDR2: SGDLS and YYNGEE. V lost 0 bases and J lost 5; bases outside the gene matches: 12. CDR3 size: 17 residues. The CDR3 DNA reads as TGTGCCAGCAGCGTAGGAATAGCGGGGCAATTCGGGGAGACCCAGTACTTC. Protein product: CASSVGIAGQFGETQYF.